The 23 T cell receptor beta chains presented below share a single source sample, sequenced in a study of CD8 T cell repertoires and HIV-1 epitope variants (dated by TCRdb to about 2020). Libraries were made using the immunoSEQ multiplex PCR assay. Drawn from immuneACCESS, this table holds only the in-frame rearrangements with V and J called that TCRdb kept. Clones are partly lost; checked studies trace under half to an unresolved V gene and leave the rest unexplained. The sample contains roughly 7,900 clones, around two thirds of them found a single time. The top ten clonotypes cover roughly 42% of the sample. Their cognate antigens are unknown. The sequencing sample was made of cultured CD8+ T cells derived from PBMCs. The source of these receptors is a male donor with HIV.

The V call is TRBV7-9, the J call TRBJ2-2; 12 bases match TRBD1. Germline values: CDR1 SEHNR, CDR2 FQNEAQ (reference sequence). The CDR3 is made up of 18 amino acids. The V and J ends lost 5 bases and 4 bases, in that order; junction bases with no gene match: 11. CDR3 region: CASSPSPGTGGITGELFF. The CDR3 DNA follows: TGTGCCAGCAGCCCCTCCCCCGGGACAGGGGGCATCACCGGGGAGCTGTTTTTT.

V and J are TRBV27 and TRBJ1-2, with no clear D. V was pared by 5 bases and J by 4 bases, with 11 bases between. The CDR3 is 13 amino acids. The germline CDR1 and CDR2 sequences are MNHEY and SMNVEV (reference sequence). Here the CDR3 DNA reads TGTGCCAGCAGTAAGGAAAGCGGCTATGGCTACACCTTC. This sequence encodes CASSKESGYGYTF.

This clone has just a few counts. This chain connects TRBV7-9 to TRBJ2-1, with TRBD2 matching 8 bases. The CDR3 is 15 amino acids. With 4 bases clipped from V and 0 bases from J, the junction kept 2 bases outside the gene matches. Germline CDR1 reads SEHNR; CDR2 reads FQNEAQ (reference sequence). The CDR3 sequence: CASSSGGDSYNEQFF. The CDR3 bases are TGTGCCAGCAGCTCCGGGGGGGACTCCTACAATGAGCAGTTCTTC.

The CDR3 sequence is CATSRDSGGDGYTF. CDR3 nucleotide sequence: TGTGCCACCAGCAGAGATTCGGGGGGCGATGGCTACACCTTC. The gene calls are TRBV15 and TRBJ1-2; TRBD1 might be the D (6 bases). This CDR3 region has 14 residues. Trimming shortened V by 0 bases and J by 6 bases, and 11 bases separated the two germline ends. Germline V gene data show CDR1 as LNHNV and CDR2 as YYDKDF (reference sequence).

CDR3 DNA: TGCGCCAGCAGCCAAGATTCAGGTGAAAAACTGTTTTTT. Its translation: CASSQDSGEKLFF. The genes are TRBV4-3 and TRBJ1-4; the D is unclear. Germline lookup yields CDR1 LGHNA and CDR2 YSLEER. Trimming pared 0 bases from V and 7 bases from J, leaving 6 bases between. This CDR3 comprises 13 residues.

This sequence joins TRBV28 and TRBJ1-2; D ambiguous. Germline assignment: CDR1 MDHEN and CDR2 SYDVKM. This CDR3 contains 15 residues. Trimming pared 2 bases from V and 0 bases from J, leaving 10 bases between. CDR3 sequence (DNA): TGTGCCAGCAGTTTAGTCACGGAGGCTAACTATGGCTACACCTTC. Protein sequence: CASSLVTEANYGYTF.

The CDR3 DNA reads TGTGCCAGCTCACCGGTCGACAGTAAGAACACTGAAGCTTTCTTT. This codes for CASSPVDSKNTEAFF. The chain joins TRBV18 to TRBJ1-1, with D possibly matching TRBD1 (5 bases). V was trimmed by 3 bases and J by 1 base, leaving 12 bases between them. CDR1 and CDR2 (germline): KGHSH, LQKENI. The CDR3 sequence is 15 residues long.

A few counts support this clone. V is TRBV6-5 and J is TRBJ2-1; no definite D call. V lost 4 bases and J lost 6, with 13 bases in between. The CDR3 totals 14 residues. The germline CDR1 and CDR2 sequences are MNHEY and SVGAGI. CDR3 DNA: TGTGCCAGCAGTTCCCTCGGCAGGTCCAATGAGCAGTTCTTC. Translation gives CASSSLGRSNEQFF.

This clone was picked up a small number of times. The chain employs TRBV7-6 and TRBJ2-7; D unclear. The CDR3 covers 15 residues. V shed 1 base and J shed 3 bases, with 13 bases lying between them. Germline lookup yields CDR1 SGHVS and CDR2 FNYEAQ. The CDR3 DNA sequence: TGTGCCAGCAGCTTAGAGGCAGACTCCTACTACGAGCAGTACTTC. Translated: CASSLEADSYYEQYF. Complete variable domain (other parts from reference TRBV7-6 and TRBJ2-7): GAGVSQSPRYKVTKRGQDVALRCDPISGHVSLYWYRQALGQGPEFLTYFNYEAQQDKSGLPNDRFSAERPEGSISTLTIQRTEQRDSAMYRCASSLEADSYYEQYFGPGTRLTVT.

This chain uses TRBV15 with TRBJ2-4, with D possibly TRBD1 on 6 matching bases. This CDR3 has 15 amino acids. V dropped 0 bases and J dropped 6 bases, with 12 bases sitting between them. Germline V gene lookup returns CDR1 LNHNV and CDR2 YYDKDF (reference sequence). The CDR3 here is CATSREIGGGNIQYF. The CDR3 DNA sequence: TGTGCCACCAGCAGAGAGATTGGGGGCGGAAACATTCAGTACTTC.

The sample holds a few counts of this clone. The chain is built from TRBV6-5 and TRBJ1-2; 9 nucleotides align to TRBD1. In germline, CDR1 is MNHEY, CDR2 SVGAGI. The CDR3 runs 14 residues. Trimming at V came to 8 bases and at J to 5 bases, leaving 9 bases not matched to a gene. CDR3 sequence (DNA): TGTGCCAGCGGGCGGACAGGGGAAGGGTATGGCTACACCTTC. Encoded protein: CASGRTGEGYGYTF.

The J gene is TRBJ1-2, the V gene TRBV28; no firm D call. V lost 2 bases and J 3 bases, leaving 7 bases between the germline ends. The CDR3 length is 13 residues. From germline, CDR1 is MDHEN and CDR2 SYDVKM. The chain's CDR3 is CASSLKADYGYTF. The DNA of the CDR3 is TGTGCCAGCAGTTTAAAGGCGGACTATGGCTACACCTTC.

The rearrangement links TRBV4-1 to TRBJ1-1; D unclear. CDR1 is MGHRA, CDR2 YSYEKL, per germline. The CDR3 has 16 amino acids. Trimming shortened V by 0 bases and J by 3 bases, and 14 bases separated the two germline ends. The CDR3 coding sequence is TGCGCCAGCAGCCAAGAGGTAGCGAGGAGGGACACTGAAGCTTTCTTT. Its protein is CASSQEVARRDTEAFF.

The chain is built from TRBV4-2 and TRBJ1-1; D not certain. The CDR3 has 15 amino acids. CDR1 and CDR2 from the germline V gene are LGHNA and YNFKEQ. The V end was cut by 6 bases, the J end by 4 bases, with 18 bases between. CDR3 nucleotides: TGTGCCAGCAGACCGACTCTCGACGGATTCACTGAAGCTTTCTTT. Translating it yields CASRPTLDGFTEAFF.

The chain joins TRBV9 to TRBJ2-5; 8 bases line up with TRBD1. Germline lookup yields CDR1 SGDLS and CDR2 YYNGEE. V lost 4 bases, J lost 2 bases, and 7 bases stayed unmatched. This CDR3 is built from 15 residues. CDR3 in amino acids: CASSPRTGYQETQYF. DNA of the CDR3: TGTGCCAGCAGCCCCAGGACAGGGTATCAAGAGACCCAGTACTTC.

This clone was counted once. The chain employs TRBV7-9 and TRBJ2-2; 10 nucleotides align to TRBD2. Germline assignment: CDR1 SEHNR and CDR2 FQNEAQ (reference sequence). CDR3 length: 16 amino acids. With V trimmed by 4 bases and J by 6 bases, 8 bases remained unmatched. The CDR3 sequence is CASSSSGGAVAGELFF. The CDR3 DNA is TGTGCCAGCAGCTCGAGCGGGGGGGCCGTAGCCGGGGAGCTGTTTTTT. The variable domain in full, with the rest retrieved from reference TRBV7-9 and TRBJ2-2, is DTGVSQNPRHKITKRGQNVTFRCDPISEHNRLYWYRQTLGQGPEFLTYFQNEAQLEKSRLLSDRFSAERPKGSFSTLEIQRTEQGDSAMYLCASSSSGGAVAGELFFGEGSRLTVL.

The table lists this clone with a few counts. The chain combines TRBV7-2 with TRBJ2-7; D is unclear. This CDR3 has 13 residues. V was trimmed by 1 base and J by 3 bases, leaving 7 bases between them. The V gene's germline CDR1 is SGHTA and CDR2 FQGNSA. Here the CDR3 reads CASSLGTVYEQYF. CDR3 coding DNA: TGTGCCAGCAGCTTAGGGACCGTCTACGAGCAGTACTTC. Complete variable domain (other parts from reference TRBV7-2 and TRBJ2-7): GAGVSQSPSNKVTEKGKDVELRCDPISGHTALYWYRQSLGQGLEFLIYFQGNSAPDKSGLPSDRFSAERTGGSVSTLTIQRTQQEDSAVYLCASSLGTVYEQYFGPGTRLTVT.

The chain is built from TRBV6-1 and TRBJ1-2; D possibly corresponds to TRBD1 (5 bases). V dropped 2 bases and J dropped 6 bases, with 7 bases sitting between them. The CDR3 loop spans 12 amino acids. CDR1 is MNHNS and CDR2 is SASEGT in the germline V gene. CDR3 in DNA: TGTGCCAGCAGTGAAACCAGGGATGGCTACACCTTC. Residues: CASSETRDGYTF.

This rearrangement joins TRBV19 to TRBJ1-4; maybe TRBD1 (6 bases). Trimming cost V 1 base and J 6 bases, with 12 bases left between them. The germline V gene encodes CDR1 LNHDA and CDR2 SQIVND (reference sequence). The CDR3 has 15 residues. The chain's CDR3 is CASSIVWGLDEKLFF. The DNA of the CDR3 is TGTGCCAGTAGTATAGTATGGGGGCTGGATGAAAAACTGTTTTTT.

This sequence joins TRBV7-9 and TRBJ2-7; 10 nucleotides align to TRBD1. The CDR3 contains 14 residues. Losses at the gene ends were 3 bases for V and 3 bases for J; bases not matched to a gene: 2. The germline gives CDR1 SEHNR, CDR2 FQNEAQ (reference sequence). CDR3 loop: CASSFGQGDYEQYF. CDR3 DNA sequence: TGTGCCAGCAGCTTCGGACAGGGGGACTACGAGCAGTACTTC. The full variable domain, its missing parts supplied by reference TRBV7-9 and TRBJ2-7, is DTGVSQNPRHKITKRGQNVTFRCDPISEHNRLYWYRQTLGQGPEFLTYFQNEAQLEKSRLLSDRFSAERPKGSFSTLEIQRTEQGDSAMYLCASSFGQGDYEQYFGPGTRLTVT.

The V gene is TRBV6-6, the J gene TRBJ1-1; a weak D match, TRBD1 (6 bases). V was cut by 4 bases and J by 8 bases, with 14 bases left in between. This CDR3 contains 13 residues. Germline V CDR1 and CDR2: MNHNY, SVGAGI (reference sequence). The DNA for the CDR3 is TGTGCCAGCAGTTGGGGACGGGGGGCGGAAGCTTTCTTT. It specifies CASSWGRGAEAFF.

The chain combines TRBV7-9 with TRBJ2-7; D unclear. The ends were cut back, 6 bases at V and 4 bases at J, with 7 bases in the middle. The CDR3 consists of 11 residues. Germline loops: CDR1 SEHNR, CDR2 FQNEAQ (reference sequence). Here the CDR3 reads CASSDSYEQYF. Here the CDR3 DNA reads TGTGCCAGCAGTGATTCTTACGAGCAGTACTTC.

This clone was seen only a few times. Within the sample, other DNA sequences also encode this same CDR3. The chain recombines TRBV18 with TRBJ2-7, with unresolved D. From germline, CDR1 is KGHSH and CDR2 LQKENI. The CDR3 sequence is 13 residues long. V lost 8 bases and J 0 bases, leaving 11 bases between the germline ends. DNA for the CDR3: TGTGCCAGCCGCGCCGATAGCTCCTACGAGCAGTACTTC. Translating it yields CASRADSSYEQYF.